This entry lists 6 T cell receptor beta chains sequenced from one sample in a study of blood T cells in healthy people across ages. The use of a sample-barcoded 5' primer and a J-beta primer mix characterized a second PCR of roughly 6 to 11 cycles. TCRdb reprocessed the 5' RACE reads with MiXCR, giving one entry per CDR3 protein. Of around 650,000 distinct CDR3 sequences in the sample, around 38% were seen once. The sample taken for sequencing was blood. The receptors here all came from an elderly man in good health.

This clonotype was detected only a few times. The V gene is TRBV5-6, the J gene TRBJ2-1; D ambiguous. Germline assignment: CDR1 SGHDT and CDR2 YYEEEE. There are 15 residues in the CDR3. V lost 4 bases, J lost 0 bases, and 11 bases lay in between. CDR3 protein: CASSRVISSYNEQFF. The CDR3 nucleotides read TGTGCCAGCAGCCGCGTGATTAGCTCCTACAATGAGCAGTTCTTC.

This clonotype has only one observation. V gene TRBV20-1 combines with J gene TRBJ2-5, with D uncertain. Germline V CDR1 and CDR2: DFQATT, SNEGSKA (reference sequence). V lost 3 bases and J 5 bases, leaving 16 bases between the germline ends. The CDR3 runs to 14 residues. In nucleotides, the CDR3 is TGCAGTGCTAGTGAAGGTAGTCTTGCCGAGACCCAGTACTTC. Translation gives CSASEGSLAETQYF.

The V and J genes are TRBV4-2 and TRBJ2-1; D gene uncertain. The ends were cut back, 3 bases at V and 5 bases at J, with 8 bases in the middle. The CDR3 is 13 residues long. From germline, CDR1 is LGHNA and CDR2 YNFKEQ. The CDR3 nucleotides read TGTGCCAGCAGCCAGGTCTACGACAATGAGCAGTTCTTC. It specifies CASSQVYDNEQFF.

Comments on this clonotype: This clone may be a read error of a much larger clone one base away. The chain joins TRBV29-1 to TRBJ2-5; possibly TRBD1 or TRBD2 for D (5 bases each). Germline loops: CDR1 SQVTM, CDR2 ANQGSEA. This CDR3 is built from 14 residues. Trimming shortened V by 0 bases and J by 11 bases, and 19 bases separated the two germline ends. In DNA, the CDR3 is TGCAGCGTTGAAGATAAATTGGGGGTCTATGAGCAGTACTTC. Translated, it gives CSVEDKLGVYEQYF.

CDR3: CASSLAKDTEQYF. The CDR3 region has the DNA TGCGCCAGCAGCTTGGCCAAGGATACTGAGCAGTACTTC. This chain connects TRBV5-1 to TRBJ2-7; D is unclear. The CDR3 spans 13 residues. The germline CDR1 and CDR2 sequences are SGHRS and YFSETQ. Trimming cost V 0 bases and J 7 bases, with 11 bases left between them.

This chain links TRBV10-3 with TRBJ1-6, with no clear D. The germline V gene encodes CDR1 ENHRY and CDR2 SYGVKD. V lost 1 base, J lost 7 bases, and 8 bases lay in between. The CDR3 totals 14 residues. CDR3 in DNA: TGTGCCATCAGTGAGTGGATGGAAAATTCACCCCTCCACTTT. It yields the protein CAISEWMENSPLHF.